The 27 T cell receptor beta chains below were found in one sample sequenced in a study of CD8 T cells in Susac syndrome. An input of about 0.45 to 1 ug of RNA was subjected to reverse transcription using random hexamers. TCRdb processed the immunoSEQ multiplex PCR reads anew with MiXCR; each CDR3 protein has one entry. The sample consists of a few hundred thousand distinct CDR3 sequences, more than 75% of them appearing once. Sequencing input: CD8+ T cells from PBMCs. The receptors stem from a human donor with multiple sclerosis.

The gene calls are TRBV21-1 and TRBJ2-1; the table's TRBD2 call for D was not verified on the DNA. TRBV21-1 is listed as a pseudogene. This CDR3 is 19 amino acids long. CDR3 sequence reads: CASSKKGNLGGSKGNEQFF. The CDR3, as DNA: TGTGCCAGCAGCAAAAAGGGTAACTTGGGCGGGAGTAAAGGCAATGAGCAGTTCTTC.

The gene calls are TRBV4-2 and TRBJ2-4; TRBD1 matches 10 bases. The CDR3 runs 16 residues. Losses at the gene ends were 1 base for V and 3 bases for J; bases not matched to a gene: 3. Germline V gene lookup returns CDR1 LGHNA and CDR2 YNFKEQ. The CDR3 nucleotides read TGTGCCAGCAGCCAAGCGGGACAGGGGAACAAAAACATTCAGTACTTC. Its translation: CASSQAGQGNKNIQYF.

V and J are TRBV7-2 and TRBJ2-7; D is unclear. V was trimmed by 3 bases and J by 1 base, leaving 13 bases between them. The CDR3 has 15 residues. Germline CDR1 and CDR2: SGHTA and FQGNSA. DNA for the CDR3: TGTGCCAGCAGCTTCAGGTTGGGTAGTTCCTACGAGCAGTACTTC. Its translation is CASSFRLGSSYEQYF.

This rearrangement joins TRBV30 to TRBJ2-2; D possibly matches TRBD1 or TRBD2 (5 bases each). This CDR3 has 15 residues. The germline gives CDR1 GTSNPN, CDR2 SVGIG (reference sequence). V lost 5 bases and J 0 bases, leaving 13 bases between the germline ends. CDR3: CAWGDAASNTGELFF. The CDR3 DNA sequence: TGTGCCTGGGGGGACGCTGCTTCGAACACCGGGGAGCTGTTTTTT.

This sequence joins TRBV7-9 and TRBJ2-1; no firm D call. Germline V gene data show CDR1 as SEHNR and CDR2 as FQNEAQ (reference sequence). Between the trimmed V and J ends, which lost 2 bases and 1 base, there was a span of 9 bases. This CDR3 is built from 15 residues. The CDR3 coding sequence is TGTGCCAGCAGCTTATCGTCGGATTCCTACAATGAGCAGTTCTTC. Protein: CASSLSSDSYNEQFF.

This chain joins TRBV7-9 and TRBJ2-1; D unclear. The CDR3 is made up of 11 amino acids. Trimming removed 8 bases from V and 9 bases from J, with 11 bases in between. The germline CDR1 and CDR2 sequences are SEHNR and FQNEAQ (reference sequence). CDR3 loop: CASHASSEQFF. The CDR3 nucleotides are TGTGCCAGCCACGCTAGTTCTGAGCAGTTCTTC.

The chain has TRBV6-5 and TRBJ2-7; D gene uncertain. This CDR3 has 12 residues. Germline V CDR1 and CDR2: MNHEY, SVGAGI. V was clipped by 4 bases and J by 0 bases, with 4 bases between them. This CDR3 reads CASSWNSYEQYF. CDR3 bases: TGTGCCAGCAGTTGGAACTCCTACGAGCAGTACTTC.

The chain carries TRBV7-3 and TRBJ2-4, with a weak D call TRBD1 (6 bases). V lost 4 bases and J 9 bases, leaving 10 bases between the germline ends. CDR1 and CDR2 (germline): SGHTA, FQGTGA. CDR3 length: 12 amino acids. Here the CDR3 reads CASSSSGVIQYF. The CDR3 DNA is TGTGCCAGCAGCTCCTCAGGGGTCATTCAGTACTTC.

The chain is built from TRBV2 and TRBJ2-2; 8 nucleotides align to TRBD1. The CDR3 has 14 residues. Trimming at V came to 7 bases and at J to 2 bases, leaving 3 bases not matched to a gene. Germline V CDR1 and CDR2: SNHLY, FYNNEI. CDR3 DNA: TGTGCCAGCACGACAGGGGTAAACACCGGGGAGCTGTTTTTT. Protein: CASTTGVNTGELFF.

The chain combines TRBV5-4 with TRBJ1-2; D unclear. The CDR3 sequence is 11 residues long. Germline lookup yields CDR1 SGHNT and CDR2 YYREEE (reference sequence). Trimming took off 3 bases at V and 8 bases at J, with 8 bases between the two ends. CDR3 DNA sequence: TGTGCCAGCAGCTGGGGATTGGGCTACACCTTC. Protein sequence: CASSWGLGYTF.

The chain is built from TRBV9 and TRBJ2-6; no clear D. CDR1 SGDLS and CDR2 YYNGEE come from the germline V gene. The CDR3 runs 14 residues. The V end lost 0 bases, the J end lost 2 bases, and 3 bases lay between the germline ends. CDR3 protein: CASSVATGANVLTF. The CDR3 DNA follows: TGTGCCAGCAGCGTAGCTACTGGGGCCAACGTCCTGACTTTC.

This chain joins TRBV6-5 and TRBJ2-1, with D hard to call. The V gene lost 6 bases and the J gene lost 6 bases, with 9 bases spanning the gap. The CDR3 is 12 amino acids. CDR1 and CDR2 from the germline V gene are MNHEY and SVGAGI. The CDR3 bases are TGTGCCAGCAGCGCGGTAGCCAATGAGCAGTTCTTC. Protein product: CASSAVANEQFF.

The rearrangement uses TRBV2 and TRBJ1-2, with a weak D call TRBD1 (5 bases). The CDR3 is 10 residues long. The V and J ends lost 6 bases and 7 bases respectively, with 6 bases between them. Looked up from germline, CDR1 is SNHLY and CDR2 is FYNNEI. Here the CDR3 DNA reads TGTGCCAGCAGGGGACGTGGCTACACCTTC. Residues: CASRGRGYTF.

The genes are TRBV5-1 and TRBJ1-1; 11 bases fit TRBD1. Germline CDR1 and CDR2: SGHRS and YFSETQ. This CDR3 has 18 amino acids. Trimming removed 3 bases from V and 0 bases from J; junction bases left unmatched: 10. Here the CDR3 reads CASSSWRGQGAMNTEAFF. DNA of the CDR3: TGCGCCAGCAGCTCCTGGCGTGGACAGGGGGCCATGAACACTGAAGCTTTCTTT.

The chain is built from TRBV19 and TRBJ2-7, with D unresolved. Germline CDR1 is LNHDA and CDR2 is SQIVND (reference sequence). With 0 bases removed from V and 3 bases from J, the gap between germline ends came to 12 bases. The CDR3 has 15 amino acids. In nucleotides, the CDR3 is TGTGCCAGTAGTATAGAACTCCGATCGGGCTACGAGCAGTACTTC. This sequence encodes CASSIELRSGYEQYF.

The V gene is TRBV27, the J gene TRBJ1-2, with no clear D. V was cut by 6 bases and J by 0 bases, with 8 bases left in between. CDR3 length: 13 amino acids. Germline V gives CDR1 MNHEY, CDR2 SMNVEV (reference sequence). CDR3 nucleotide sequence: TGTGCCAGCAGGCCCCCCTCTAACTATGGCTACACCTTC. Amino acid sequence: CASRPPSNYGYTF.

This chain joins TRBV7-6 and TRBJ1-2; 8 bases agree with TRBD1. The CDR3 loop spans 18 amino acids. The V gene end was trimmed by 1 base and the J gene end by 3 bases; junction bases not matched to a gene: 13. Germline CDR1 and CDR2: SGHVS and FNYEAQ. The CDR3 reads CASSLGGGQELIDYGYTF. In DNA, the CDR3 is TGTGCCAGCAGCTTAGGAGGGGGACAGGAGTTAATCGACTATGGCTACACCTTC.

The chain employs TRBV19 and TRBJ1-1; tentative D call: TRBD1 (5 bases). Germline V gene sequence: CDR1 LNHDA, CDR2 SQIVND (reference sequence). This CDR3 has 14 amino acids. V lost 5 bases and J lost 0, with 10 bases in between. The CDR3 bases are TGTGCCAGTAGTCGGGGCACCTTGAACACTGAAGCTTTCTTT. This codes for CASSRGTLNTEAFF.

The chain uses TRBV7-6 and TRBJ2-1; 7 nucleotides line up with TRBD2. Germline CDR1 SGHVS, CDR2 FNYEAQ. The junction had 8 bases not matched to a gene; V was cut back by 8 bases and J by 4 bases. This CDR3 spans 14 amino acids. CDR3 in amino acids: CASRAGEIYNEQFF. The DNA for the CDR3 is TGTGCCAGCCGCGCGGGAGAGATATACAATGAGCAGTTCTTC.

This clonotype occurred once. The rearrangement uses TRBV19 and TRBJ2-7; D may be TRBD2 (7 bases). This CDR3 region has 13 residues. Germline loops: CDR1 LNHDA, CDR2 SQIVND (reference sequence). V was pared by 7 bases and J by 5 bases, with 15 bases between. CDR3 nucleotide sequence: TGTGCCAGTAAGGAAGGGAGGGGGAACGAGCAGTACTTC. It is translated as CASKEGRGNEQYF.

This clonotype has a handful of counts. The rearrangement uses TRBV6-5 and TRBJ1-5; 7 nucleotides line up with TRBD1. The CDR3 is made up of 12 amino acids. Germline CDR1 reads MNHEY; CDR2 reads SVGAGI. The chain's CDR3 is CETGFRYQPQHF. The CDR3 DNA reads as TGTGAGACAGGGTTCCGATATCAGCCCCAGCATTTT.

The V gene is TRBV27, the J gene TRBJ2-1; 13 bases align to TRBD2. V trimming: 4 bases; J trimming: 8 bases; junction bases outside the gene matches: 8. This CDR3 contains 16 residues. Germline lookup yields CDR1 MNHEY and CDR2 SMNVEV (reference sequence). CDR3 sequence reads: CASSSLLAGGPDEQFF. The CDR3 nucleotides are TGTGCCAGCAGTTCCTTACTAGCGGGAGGGCCTGATGAGCAGTTCTTC.

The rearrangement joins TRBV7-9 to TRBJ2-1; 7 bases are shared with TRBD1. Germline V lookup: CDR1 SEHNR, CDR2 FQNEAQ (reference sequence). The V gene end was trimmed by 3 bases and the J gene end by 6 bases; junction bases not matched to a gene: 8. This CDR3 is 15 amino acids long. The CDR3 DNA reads TGTGCCAGCAGCTTGGGGACCGGGACAGTCAATGAGCAGTTCTTC. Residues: CASSLGTGTVNEQFF. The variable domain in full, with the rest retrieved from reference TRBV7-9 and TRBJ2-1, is DTGVSQNPRHKITKRGQNVTFRCDPISEHNRLYWYRQTLGQGPEFLTYFQNEAQLEKSRLLSDRFSAERPKGSFSTLEIQRTEQGDSAMYLCASSLGTGTVNEQFFGPGTRLTVL.

CDR3 in DNA: TGTGCCATCAGTGAGGGGGAACATAATTCACCCCTCCACTTT. It translates to CAISEGEHNSPLHF. The chain employs TRBV10-3 and TRBJ1-6; D uncertain. CDR1 ENHRY and CDR2 SYGVKD come from the germline V gene. The CDR3 loop spans 14 amino acids. Trimming shortened V by 2 bases and J by 5 bases, and 7 bases separated the two germline ends.

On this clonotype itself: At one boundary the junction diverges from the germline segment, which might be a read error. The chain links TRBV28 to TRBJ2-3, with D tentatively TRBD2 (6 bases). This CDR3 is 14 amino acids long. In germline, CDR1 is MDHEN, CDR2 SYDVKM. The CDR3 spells CATSRDSYTDTQYF. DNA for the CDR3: TGTGCCACCAGTCGGGACTCGTACACAGATACGCAGTATTTT.

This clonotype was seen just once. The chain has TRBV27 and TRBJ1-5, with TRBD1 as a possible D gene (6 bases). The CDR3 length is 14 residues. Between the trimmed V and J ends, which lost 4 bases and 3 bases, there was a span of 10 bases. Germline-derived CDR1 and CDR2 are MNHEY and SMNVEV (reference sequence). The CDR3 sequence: CASSSGAANQPQHF. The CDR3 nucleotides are TGTGCCAGCAGTTCGGGGGCCGCCAATCAGCCCCAGCATTTT.

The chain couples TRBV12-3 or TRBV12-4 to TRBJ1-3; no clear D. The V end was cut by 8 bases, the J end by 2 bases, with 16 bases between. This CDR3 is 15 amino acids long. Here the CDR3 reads CASVGLWPTGNTIYF. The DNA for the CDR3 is TGTGCCAGCGTTGGACTTTGGCCAACTGGAAACACCATATATTTT.